This TCR beta chain comes out of a study of T cell responses to AZD1222 COVID-19 vaccine. Comments on this clone: What it recognizes is unknown.

TCRdb's table, derived via immunoSEQ multiplex PCR, lists solely in-frame clones and lacks some. This sample yields 140,000 to 150,000 clones, of which 70% to 90% are seen a single time; roughly 8% belongs to the top ten. Overall study results and limits: Vaccine-associated CD4 TCRs spanned spike, dominant at 160-218 and 743-854.

V was cut by 1 base and J by 5 bases, with 6 bases left in between. This CDR3 spans 13 amino acids. Germline CDR1 MDHEN, CDR2 SYDVKM. This TCR was sampled from an adult in good health. The input for sequencing was peripheral blood, taken on day 0 of AZD1222 vaccination. The chain recombines TRBV28 with TRBJ1-3; D is undetermined. The CDR3 reads CASSLSKRNTIYF. In DNA form, the CDR3 reads TGTGCCAGCAGTTTATCTAAAAGAAACACCATATATTTT.